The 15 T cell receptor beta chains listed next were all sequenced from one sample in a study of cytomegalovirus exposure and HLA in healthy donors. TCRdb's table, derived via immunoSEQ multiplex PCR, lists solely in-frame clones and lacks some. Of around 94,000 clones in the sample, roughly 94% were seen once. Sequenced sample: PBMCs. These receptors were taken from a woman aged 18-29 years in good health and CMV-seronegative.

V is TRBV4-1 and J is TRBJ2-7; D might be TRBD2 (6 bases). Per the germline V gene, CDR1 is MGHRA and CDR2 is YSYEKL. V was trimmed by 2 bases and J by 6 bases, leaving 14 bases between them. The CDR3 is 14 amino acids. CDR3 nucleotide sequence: TGCGCCAGCAGCCAACTGACTAGTTCTGTCGAGCAGTACTTC. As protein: CASSQLTSSVEQYF.

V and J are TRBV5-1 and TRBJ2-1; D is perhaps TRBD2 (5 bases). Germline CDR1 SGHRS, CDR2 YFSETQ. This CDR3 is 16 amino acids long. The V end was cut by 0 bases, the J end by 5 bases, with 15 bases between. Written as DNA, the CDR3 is TGCGCCAGCAGCTTGGTCGGGTTCGACTACGACAATGAGCAGTTCTTC. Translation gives CASSLVGFDYDNEQFF.

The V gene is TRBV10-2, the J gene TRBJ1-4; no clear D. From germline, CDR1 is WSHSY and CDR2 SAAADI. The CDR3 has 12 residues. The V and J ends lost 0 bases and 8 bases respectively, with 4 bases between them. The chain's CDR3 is CASSESSEKLFF. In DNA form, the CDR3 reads TGCGCCAGCAGTGAGTCCTCCGAAAAACTGTTTTTT.

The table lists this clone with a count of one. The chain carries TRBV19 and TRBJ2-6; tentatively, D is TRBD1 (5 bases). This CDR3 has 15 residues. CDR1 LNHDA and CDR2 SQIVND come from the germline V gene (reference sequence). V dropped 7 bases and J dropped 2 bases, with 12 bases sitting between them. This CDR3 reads CASNFWGAGANVLTF. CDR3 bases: TGTGCCAGTAACTTCTGGGGCGCTGGGGCCAACGTCCTGACTTTC.

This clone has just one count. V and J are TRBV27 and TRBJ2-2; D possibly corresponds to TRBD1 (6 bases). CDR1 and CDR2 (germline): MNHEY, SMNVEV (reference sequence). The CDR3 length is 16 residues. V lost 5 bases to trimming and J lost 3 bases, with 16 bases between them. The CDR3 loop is CASSPQGTIYTGELFF. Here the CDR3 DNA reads TGTGCCAGCAGTCCTCAGGGGACAATCTACACCGGGGAGCTGTTTTTT.

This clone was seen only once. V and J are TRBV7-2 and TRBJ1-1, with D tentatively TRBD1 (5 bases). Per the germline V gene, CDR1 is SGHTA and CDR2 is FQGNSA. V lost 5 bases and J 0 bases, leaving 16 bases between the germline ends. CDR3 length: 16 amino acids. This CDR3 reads CASSTQEGIMNTEAFF. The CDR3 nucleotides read TGTGCCAGCAGCACACAGGAGGGAATAATGAACACTGAAGCTTTCTTT.

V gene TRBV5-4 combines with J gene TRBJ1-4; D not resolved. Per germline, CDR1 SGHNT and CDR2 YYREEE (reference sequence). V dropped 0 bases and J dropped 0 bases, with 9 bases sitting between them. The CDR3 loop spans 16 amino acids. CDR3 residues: CASSLGRGTTNEKLFF. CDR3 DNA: TGTGCCAGCAGCTTGGGCCGAGGGACAACTAATGAAAAACTGTTTTTT. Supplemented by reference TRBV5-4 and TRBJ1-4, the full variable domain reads ETGVTQSPTHLIKTRGQQVTLRCSSQSGHNTVSWYQQALGQGPQFIFQYYREEENGRGNFPPRFSGLQFPNYSSELNVNALELDDSALYLCASSLGRGTTNEKLFFGSGTQLSVL.

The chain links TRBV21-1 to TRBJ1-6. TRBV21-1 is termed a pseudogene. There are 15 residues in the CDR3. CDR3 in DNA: TGTGCCAGCCCCCGACGGAGGCATGGTAATTCACCCCTCCACTTT. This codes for CASPRRRHGNSPLHF.

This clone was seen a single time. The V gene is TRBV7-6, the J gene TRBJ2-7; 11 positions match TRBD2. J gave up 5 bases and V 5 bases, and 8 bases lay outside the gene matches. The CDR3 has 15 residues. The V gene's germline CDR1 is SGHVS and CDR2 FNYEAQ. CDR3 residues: CASSPTSGRYHEQYF. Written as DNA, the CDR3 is TGTGCCAGCAGCCCCACTAGCGGGAGATACCACGAGCAGTACTTC.

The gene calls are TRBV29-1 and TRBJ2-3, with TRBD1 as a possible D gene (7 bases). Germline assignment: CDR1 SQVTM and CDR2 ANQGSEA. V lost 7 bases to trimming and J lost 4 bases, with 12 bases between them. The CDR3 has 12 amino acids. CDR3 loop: CSGDREADTQYF. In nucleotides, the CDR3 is TGCAGCGGTGACAGGGAGGCAGATACGCAGTATTTT.

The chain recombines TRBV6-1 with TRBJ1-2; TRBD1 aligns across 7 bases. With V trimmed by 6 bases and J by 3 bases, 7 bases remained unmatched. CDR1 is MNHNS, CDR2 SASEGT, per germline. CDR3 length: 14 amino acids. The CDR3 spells CASRDRDSHYGYTF. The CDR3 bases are TGTGCCAGCAGAGACAGGGATTCTCACTATGGCTACACCTTC.

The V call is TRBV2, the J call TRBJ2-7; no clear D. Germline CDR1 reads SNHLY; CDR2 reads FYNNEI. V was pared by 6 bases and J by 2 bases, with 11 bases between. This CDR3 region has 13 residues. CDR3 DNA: TGTGCCAGCAGGGCAGGTCCTGCCTACGAGCAGTACTTC. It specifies CASRAGPAYEQYF.

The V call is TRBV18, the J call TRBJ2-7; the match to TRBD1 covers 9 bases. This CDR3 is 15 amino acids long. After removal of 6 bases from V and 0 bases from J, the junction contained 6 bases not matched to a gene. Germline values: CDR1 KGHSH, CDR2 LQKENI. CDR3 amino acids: CASSPATGGSYEQYF. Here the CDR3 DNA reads TGTGCCAGCTCCCCGGCGACAGGGGGCTCCTACGAGCAGTACTTC.

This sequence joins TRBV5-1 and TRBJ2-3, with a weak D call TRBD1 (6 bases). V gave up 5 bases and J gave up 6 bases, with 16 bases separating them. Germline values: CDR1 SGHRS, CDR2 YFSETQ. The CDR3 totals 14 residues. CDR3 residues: CASRVGAKGDTQYF. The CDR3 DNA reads TGCGCCAGCAGGGTGGGGGCAAAAGGGGATACGCAGTATTTT.

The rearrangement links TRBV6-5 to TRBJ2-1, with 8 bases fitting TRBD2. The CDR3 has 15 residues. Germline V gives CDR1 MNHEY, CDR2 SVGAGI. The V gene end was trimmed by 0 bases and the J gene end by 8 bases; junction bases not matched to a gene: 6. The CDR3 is CASSYSTGGAHEQFF. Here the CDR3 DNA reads TGTGCCAGCAGTTACTCCACCGGGGGGGCCCATGAGCAGTTCTTC.